The present TCR beta chain was sequenced within a study of a mutant IDH1 vaccine in newly diagnosed glioma (dated by TCRdb to the early 2020s). Turning to the overall study: Across visits V03 through V10, patients got a total of eight vaccinations, given in weeks 1, 3, 5, 7, 11, 15, 19 and 23. Vaccination started 4-6 weeks after radiotherapy alone, or was given together with temozolomide cycles in the groups whose treatment included chemotherapy. Of the approximately 34 patients who were treated, about 60% were male and roughly 38% were female, and the mean age was around 41 years. Before enrollment, most patients had been given radiochemotherapy with temozolomide as standard therapy, while the rest had received either radiotherapy alone or temozolomide alone. Peripheral blood was collected at six visits: V03 (baseline), V05, V07, V10, V12 and V13. For exploratory analyses, some 24 treated patients had longitudinal TCRB deep sequencing done wherever samples were available.

Points the paper makes about the study in general: Changes in the top peripheral T cell clonotypes picked up by TCRB sequencing did not appear to be linked to pseudoprogression. Immune responses induced by the vaccine were seen in roughly 95% of patients across multiple MHC alleles. It was noted by the authors that analyses of patient blood samples could not be reproduced owing to sample limitations. PBMC samples for TCRB deep sequencing were selected based on availability.

With respect to this clone: Which antigen it targets is not known. No base-level quality is on record; no much larger clone is a single base apart.

The germline V gene provides CDR1 SGHTA and CDR2 FQGTGA. Inclusive of the bounding cysteine and phenylalanine, the CDR3 is 16 residues long. CDR3 DNA only is kept here, 48 bases in frame from base 1. Compared with germline, V lacks 5 bases and J lacks 5 bases; bases without a gene match: 9. The library was made by the immunoSEQ multiplex PCR assay. The hsTCRB Kit was used according to the manufacturer's protocol to amplify rearranged TCR beta chain sequences. Sequencing of TCRB libraries was carried out on an Illumina MiSeq. The original pipeline was this. The kit vendor's proprietary platform handled demultiplexing, trimming and gene mapping. TCRdb obtained this table from immuneACCESS and retained in-frame rearrangements with V and J assigned. These tables miss some clones; where compared with another copy, unresolved V genes account for less than half of the shortfall, and the remainder is unexplained. V and J calls and clone size are given by that table; D and trimming were obtained from the DNA. Across this sample there are 50,000 to 60,000 clones, with about 77% seen only once. Of the sample, about 5% falls within the top ten clones.

The label giving this sample's time point can be read as: week 5, during vaccination. Every vaccine dose consisted of 300 ug of a 20-mer mutant IDH1 peptide in Montanide, administered subcutaneously together with topical imiquimod. Donors had newly diagnosed WHO grade 3 or 4 IDH1-mutant astrocytomas with loss of nuclear ATRX. The samples were drawn from NOA16, a multicentre, single-arm, open-label phase I trial in Germany that tested a mutant IDH1 peptide vaccine in humans for the first time. The DNeasy Blood and Tissue Kit was used to extract genomic DNA from EDTA blood for TCRB sequencing. Recombination connected TRBV7-3 to TRBJ2-3; the junction holds 11 bases that match TRBD2. The material sequenced was PBMCs, taken from a glioma patient whose treatment included an IDH1 peptide vaccine. The receptor comes from a man in his fifties with glioma. CDR3 protein: CASSLGLAGPGDTQYF. The nucleotide sequence is given as TGTGCCAGCAGCCTTGGACTAGCGGGCCCCGGAGATACGCAGTATTTT.